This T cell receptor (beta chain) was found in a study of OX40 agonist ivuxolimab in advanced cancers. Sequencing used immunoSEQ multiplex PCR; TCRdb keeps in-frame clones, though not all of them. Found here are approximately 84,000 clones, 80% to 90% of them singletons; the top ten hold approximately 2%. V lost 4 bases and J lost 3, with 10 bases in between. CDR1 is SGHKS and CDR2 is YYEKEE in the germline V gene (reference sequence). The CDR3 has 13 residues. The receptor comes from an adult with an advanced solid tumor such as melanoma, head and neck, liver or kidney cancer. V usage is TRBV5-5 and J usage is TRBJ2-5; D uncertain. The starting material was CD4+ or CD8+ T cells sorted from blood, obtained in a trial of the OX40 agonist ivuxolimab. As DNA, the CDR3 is TGTGCCAGCAGCATGGGCAGAGAAGAGACCCAGTACTTC. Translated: CASSMGREETQYF.